This passage covers 19 T cell receptor beta chains from one sample sequenced in a study of T-cell reconstitution after alpha-beta-depleted transplantation in children. Unique molecular identifiers were used in preparing the TCRbeta library. Using its own MiXCR run on the PCR reads, TCRdb lists one record per CDR3 protein. The table lists roughly 100,000 distinct CDR3 sequences, around 7% of them singletons. Material: PBMCs, obtained before TCRalphabeta/CD19-depleted stem cell transplant. The source is a boy between 2 and 10 years old with acute lymphoblastic leukemia, due to receive a stem cell transplant.

The chain joins TRBV9 to TRBJ2-5; 7 nucleotides align to TRBD2. The CDR3 length is 14 residues. Germline CDR1 SGDLS, CDR2 YYNGEE. With 0 bases clipped from V and 3 bases from J, the junction kept 2 bases outside the gene matches. The CDR3 sequence is CASSVARGEETQYF. DNA of the CDR3: TGTGCCAGCAGCGTAGCTCGGGGGGAAGAGACCCAGTACTTC.

This sequence joins TRBV29-1 and TRBJ2-3, with 8 bases lining up with TRBD1. With V trimmed by 3 bases and J by 3 bases, 14 bases remained unmatched. CDR1 and CDR2 (germline): SQVTM, ANQGSEA. The CDR3 is 17 amino acids. CDR3: CSVEAPGQGIETDTQYF. CDR3 bases: TGCAGCGTTGAGGCCCCCGGACAGGGAATAGAAACAGATACGCAGTATTTT.

This clonotype was picked up one time. This could be a read error, since a much larger clone is one nucleotide away. This rearrangement joins TRBV7-2 to TRBJ1-1; no firm D call. The length of the CDR3 is 16 residues. The germline V gene has CDR1 SGHTA and CDR2 FQGNSA. The CDR3 reads CVSTLNSPVSFTEAFF. CDR3 DNA sequence: TGTGTCAGCACCTTAAACTCGCCTGTCTCTTTCACTGAAGCTTTCTTT.

As regards this clonotype: This sequence may be a read error, since a much larger clone differs from it by one base. The chain links TRBV20-1 to TRBJ2-1; D is possibly TRBD2 (5 bases). Germline values: CDR1 DFQATT, CDR2 SNEGSKA (reference sequence). The length of the CDR3 is 15 residues. V lost 8 bases and J 1 base, leaving 18 bases between the germline ends. The CDR3 DNA is TGCAGTACACTCGACGGGCGGGCATCCTACAATGAGCAGTTCTTC. Translation: CSTLDGRASYNEQFF.

This clonotype was recorded at least ten times. The chain employs TRBV2 and TRBJ2-5; 10 positions agree with TRBD1. The germline V gene has CDR1 SNHLY and CDR2 FYNNEI. Trimming removed 6 bases from V and 5 bases from J; junction bases left unmatched: 9. This CDR3 contains 15 residues. The CDR3 region has the DNA TGTGCCAGCAGCCCCCGGGACAGGGGAGGGGAGACCCAGTACTTC. This codes for CASSPRDRGGETQYF. Full variable domain (rest looked up from reference TRBV2 and TRBJ2-5): EPEVTQTPSHQVTQMGQEVILRCVPISNHLYFYWYRQILGQKVEFLVSFYNNEISEKSEIFDDQFSVERPDGSNFTLKIRSTKLEDSAMYFCASSPRDRGGETQYFGPGTRLLVL.

This clonotype was detected only a few times. The chain has TRBV6-2 or TRBV6-3 and TRBJ1-6; no reliable D call. From germline, CDR1 is MNHEY and CDR2 SVGEGT. The CDR3 has 14 amino acids. V lost 8 bases, J lost 7 bases, and 15 bases lay in between. The CDR3 nucleotides are TGTGCCAGCGGAACCACAGCGATCAATTCACCCCTCCACTTT. Translated, it gives CASGTTAINSPLHF.

This clonotype was seen many times. This chain connects TRBV29-1 to TRBJ2-5, with 7 bases aligning to TRBD2. The CDR3 sequence is 12 residues long. Germline CDR1 reads SQVTM; CDR2 reads ANQGSEA. V lost 8 bases and J lost 4; bases outside the gene matches: 7. CDR3 amino acids: CSSGAFRETQYF. The DNA of the CDR3 is TGCAGCAGCGGGGCCTTCAGAGAGACCCAGTACTTC. Based on the CDR3 plus reference TRBV29-1 and TRBJ2-5, the full variable domain is SAVISQKPSRDICQRGTSLTIQCQVDSQVTMMFWYRQQPGQSLTLIATANQGSEATYESGFVIDKFPISRPNLTFSTLTVSNMSPEDSSIYLCSSGAFRETQYFGPGTRLLVL.

In this sample, this clonotype turned up many times. J is TRBJ1-1 and V is TRBV9; unclear D gene. CDR3 length equals 15 residues. Germline loops: CDR1 SGDLS, CDR2 YYNGEE. The V end was cut by 0 bases, the J end by 2 bases, with 11 bases between. CDR3: CASSVAETANTEAFF. The DNA of the CDR3 is TGTGCCAGCAGCGTAGCTGAGACCGCTAACACTGAAGCTTTCTTT.

The CDR3 here is CASSIWTGGTLQAFF. CDR3 coding DNA: TGTGCCAGCAGCATATGGACAGGGGGCACCCTTCAAGCTTTCTTT. The chain couples TRBV7-6 to TRBJ1-1, with 11 positions matching TRBD1. After removal of 5 bases from V and 9 bases from J, the junction contained 11 bases not matched to a gene. CDR3 length equals 15 residues. Germline CDR1 SGHVS, CDR2 FNYEAQ. Variable domain in full (rest from reference TRBV7-6 and TRBJ1-1): GAGVSQSPRYKVTKRGQDVALRCDPISGHVSLYWYRQALGQGPEFLTYFNYEAQQDKSGLPNDRFSAERPEGSISTLTIQRTEQRDSAMYRCASSIWTGGTLQAFFGQGTRLTVV.

This clonotype was seen a few times. The chain recombines TRBV12-3 or TRBV12-4 with TRBJ1-2, with TRBD1 identical over 9 bases. This CDR3 is built from 12 residues. Trimming cost V 7 bases and J 7 bases; bases outside gene matches: 4. The CDR3 sequence is CASTTGGVGYTF. In DNA form, the CDR3 reads TGTGCCAGCACCACAGGGGGCGTTGGCTACACCTTC.

This clonotype occurred many times. The chain carries TRBV12-3 or TRBV12-4 and TRBJ1-6; a weak D match, TRBD1 (5 bases). V was pared by 7 bases and J by 6 bases, with 13 bases between. The CDR3 extends over 14 amino acids. The CDR3 region has the DNA TGTGCCAGCACTCTGACAGCTTCTAATTCACCCCTCCACTTT. Its protein is CASTLTASNSPLHF.

This clonotype was counted at least ten times. The CDR3 nucleotides are TGTGCCAGCAGCCATCCTCCGGGAAACTCCTACGAGCAGTACTTC. It specifies CASSHPPGNSYEQYF. V and J are TRBV7-8 and TRBJ2-7, with D perhaps matching TRBD2 (5 bases). CDR3 length equals 15 residues. Trimming pared 5 bases from V and 0 bases from J, leaving 14 bases between. Germline V lookup: CDR1 SGHVS, CDR2 FQNEAQ.

The V and J genes are TRBV6-5 and TRBJ1-1, with 9 nucleotides matching TRBD1. CDR3 size: 15 residues. The junction had 0 bases not matched to a gene; V was cut back by 0 bases and J by 1 base. From germline, CDR1 is MNHEY and CDR2 SVGAGI. DNA of the CDR3: TGTGCCAGCAGTTACTCGGGACAGGGGAACACTGAAGCTTTCTTT. Its translation: CASSYSGQGNTEAFF.

This clonotype was picked up a small number of times. The genes are TRBV4-2 and TRBJ1-4; D not certain. V was cut by 1 base and J by 0 bases, with 6 bases left in between. Germline CDR1 and CDR2: LGHNA and YNFKEQ. This CDR3 has 15 amino acids. CDR3 bases: TGTGCCAGCAGCCAAGGGGAAACAACTAATGAAAAACTGTTTTTT. Amino acids: CASSQGETTNEKLFF.

This clonotype was seen repeatedly, ten times or more. The V and J genes are TRBV11-3 and TRBJ2-2; D not resolved. V lost 1 base, J lost 7 bases, and 7 bases lay in between. The CDR3 extends over 13 amino acids. CDR1 is SGHNT, CDR2 YENEEA, per germline. CDR3 sequence: CASSLGGGGELFF. The CDR3 DNA is TGTGCCAGCAGCTTAGGAGGCGGCGGGGAGCTGTTTTTT.

In DNA form, the CDR3 reads TGTGCCAGCAGCTTAGTGAACGGCTACGAGCAGTACTTC. This encodes CASSLVNGYEQYF. The chain joins TRBV7-6 to TRBJ2-7; D not resolved. Trimming pared 1 base from V and 3 bases from J, leaving 7 bases between. Germline CDR1 reads SGHVS; CDR2 reads FNYEAQ. The CDR3 extends over 13 amino acids.

The J gene is TRBJ1-3, the V gene TRBV20-1; D gene ambiguous. This CDR3 region has 15 residues. The ends were cut back, 6 bases at V and 0 bases at J, with 15 bases in the middle. Per the germline V gene, CDR1 is DFQATT and CDR2 is SNEGSKA (reference sequence). The CDR3 DNA is TGCAGTGCCATAGCGCCGGGATACTCTGGAAACACCATATATTTT. Encoded protein: CSAIAPGYSGNTIYF.

This clonotype was observed at least ten times. This rearrangement joins TRBV6-5 to TRBJ2-5, with D perhaps given as TRBD1 or TRBD2 (5 bases each). The CDR3 contains 15 residues. The V and J ends lost 2 bases and 1 base respectively, with 11 bases between them. Germline V gene data show CDR1 as MNHEY and CDR2 as SVGAGI. The CDR3 spells CASSYRGRTQETQYF. The CDR3 DNA reads as TGTGCCAGCAGTTACCGGGGACGGACCCAAGAGACCCAGTACTTC.

This clonotype was counted only a few times. This sequence joins TRBV6-1 and TRBJ2-3; TRBD2 matches 7 bases. In germline, CDR1 is MNHNS, CDR2 SASEGT. CDR3 size: 14 residues. Germline trimming cut 10 bases from V and 1 base from J; bases unmatched to any gene: 8. The CDR3 reads CATSGTPGTDTQYF. The DNA for the CDR3 is TGTGCCACGAGCGGGACCCCCGGCACAGATACGCAGTATTTT.